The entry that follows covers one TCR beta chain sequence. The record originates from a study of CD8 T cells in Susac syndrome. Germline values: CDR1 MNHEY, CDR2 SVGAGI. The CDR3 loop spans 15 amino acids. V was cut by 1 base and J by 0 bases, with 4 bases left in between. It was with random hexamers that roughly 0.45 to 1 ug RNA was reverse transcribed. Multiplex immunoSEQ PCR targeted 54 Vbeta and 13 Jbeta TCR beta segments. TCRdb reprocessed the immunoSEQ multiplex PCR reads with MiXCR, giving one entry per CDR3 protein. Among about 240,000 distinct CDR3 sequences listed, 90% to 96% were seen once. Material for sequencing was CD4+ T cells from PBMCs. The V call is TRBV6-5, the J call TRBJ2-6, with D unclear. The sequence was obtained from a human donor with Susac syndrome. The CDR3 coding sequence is TGTGCCAGCAGTTACTTGAGCTCTGGGGCCAACGTCCTGACTTTC. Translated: CASSYLSSGANVLTF.